Detailed here is one TCR beta chain. Its specificity is unknown. The sample originates from a study of beta chain features in type 1 diabetes. General study findings and limits: Among all four CD4+ subsets, Type 1 diabetes patients had TCRB CDR3s that were moderately but significantly shorter.

The whole isolated RNA underwent reverse transcription, so sequencing captured expressed TCRB transcripts. Some 3.6 million reads was the average for naive, central memory and regulatory T cell samples. Data came from immunoSEQ multiplex PCR; TCRdb stores just in-frame clones and leaves some out. The sample includes over 150,000 clones, 6.5% to 9.5% seen only once; the top ten take approximately 0.93%. CDR1 and CDR2 from the germline V gene are SGDLS and YYNGEE. Unmatched junction bases numbered 7, after V lost 3 bases and J lost 3 bases. This CDR3 spans 15 amino acids. Sequenced material: central memory CD4+ T cells from blood. This rearrangement joins TRBV9 to TRBJ2-3; 7 nucleotides agree with TRBD1. This TCR was sampled from a woman aged 40 to 50 with type 1 diabetes. For the CDR3, the DNA is TGTGCCAGCAGCGCCCTACAGGGGATTACAGATACGCAGTATTTT. Translated, it gives CASSALQGITDTQYF.